Shown below are 18 T cell receptor beta chains from a single sample sequenced in a study of cytomegalovirus exposure and HLA in healthy donors. Researchers ran the PCR with 60 Vbeta and 13 Jbeta primers. This table comes from immunoSEQ multiplex PCR, and its TCRdb copy is limited to in-frame clones, with some not included. Counted here are almost 200,000 clones, roughly three quarters occurring once; the ten biggest clones make up 0.35% to 0.5%. Sequencing used PBMCs. All receptors come from a male donor in good health and CMV-seropositive.

V is TRBV11-3 and J is TRBJ2-1; 9 nucleotides line up with TRBD2. Germline V gene sequence: CDR1 SGHNT, CDR2 YENEEA. The ends lost 5 bases at V and 5 bases at J; junction bases unmatched: 7. The CDR3 runs 15 residues. The CDR3 loop reads CASSPRTSVNNEQFF. The CDR3 DNA reads as TGTGCCAGCAGCCCAAGGACTAGCGTAAACAATGAGCAGTTCTTC.

The V and J genes are TRBV19 and TRBJ2-7; D possibly corresponds to TRBD1 (6 bases). CDR3 size: 15 residues. Looked up from germline, CDR1 is LNHDA and CDR2 is SQIVND (reference sequence). The V end was cut by 5 bases, the J end by 0 bases, with 14 bases between. The CDR3 DNA sequence: TGTGCCAGTAGTCCCCAGGGGAAGAGCTCCTACGAGCAGTACTTC. It specifies CASSPQGKSSYEQYF.

Written as DNA, the CDR3 is TGTGCCAGCAGCCGAAGCCGGTGGGAAGCTTTCTTT. Amino acid sequence: CASSRSRWEAFF. V and J are TRBV7-2 and TRBJ1-1; D is unclear. Germline CDR1 and CDR2: SGHTA and FQGNSA. This CDR3 is 12 amino acids long. V was clipped by 5 bases and J by 8 bases, with 12 bases between them. The full variable domain, completed using reference TRBV7-2 and TRBJ1-1, is GAGVSQSPSNKVTEKGKDVELRCDPISGHTALYWYRQSLGQGLEFLIYFQGNSAPDKSGLPSDRFSAERTGGSVSTLTIQRTQQEDSAVYLCASSRSRWEAFFGQGTRLTVV.

The V call is TRBV27, the J call TRBJ1-6, with D maybe TRBD1 (6 bases). The germline V and J ends were trimmed by 6 bases and 8 bases, with 14 bases remaining between them. This CDR3 is 14 amino acids long. Germline lookup yields CDR1 MNHEY and CDR2 SMNVEV (reference sequence). This chain's CDR3 is CASRLDRGDSPLHF. In DNA form, the CDR3 reads TGTGCCAGCAGACTGGACAGAGGCGATTCACCCCTCCACTTT.

The gene calls are TRBV28 and TRBJ1-1, with a weak D call TRBD1 (6 bases). The germline V and J ends were trimmed by 8 bases and 4 bases, with 14 bases remaining between them. Germline-derived CDR1 and CDR2 are MDHEN and SYDVKM. This CDR3 region has 13 residues. The CDR3 sequence: CASWRGAGTEAFF. The CDR3 nucleotides are TGTGCCAGCTGGCGGGGGGCGGGCACTGAAGCTTTCTTT.

The chain couples TRBV4-1 to TRBJ2-7, with 9 bases matching TRBD1. Germline CDR1 reads MGHRA; CDR2 reads YSYEKL. V lost 4 bases and J lost 3; bases outside the gene matches: 4. This CDR3 contains 14 residues. The CDR3 bases are TGCGCCAGCAGCCCTGGGACAGGGTACTACGAGCAGTACTTC. Encoded protein: CASSPGTGYYEQYF.

This clone was observed a single time. The J gene is TRBJ1-2, the V gene TRBV19, with a possible D match to TRBD1 (5 bases). The V gene's germline CDR1 is LNHDA and CDR2 SQIVND (reference sequence). This CDR3 has 12 residues. Between the trimmed V and J ends, which lost 9 bases and 2 bases, there was a span of 10 bases. The CDR3 nucleotides read TGTGCCAGCGAGACAGCGAACTATGGCTACACCTTC. It translates to CASETANYGYTF.

The chain couples TRBV7-2 to TRBJ1-4, with TRBD1 identical over 9 bases. Germline values: CDR1 SGHTA, CDR2 FQGNSA. The CDR3 spans 16 residues. The ends lost 4 bases at V and 0 bases at J; junction bases unmatched: 3. DNA for the CDR3: TGTGCCAGCAGCTCACAGGGGGCGGCAACTAATGAAAAACTGTTTTTT. Protein sequence: CASSSQGAATNEKLFF. Variable domain in full (rest from reference TRBV7-2 and TRBJ1-4): GAGVSQSPSNKVTEKGKDVELRCDPISGHTALYWYRQSLGQGLEFLIYFQGNSAPDKSGLPSDRFSAERTGGSVSTLTIQRTQQEDSAVYLCASSSQGAATNEKLFFGSGTQLSVL.

This chain links TRBV18 with TRBJ1-1, with D uncertain. Trimming cost V 3 bases and J 2 bases, with 4 bases left between them. This CDR3 is built from 12 residues. CDR1 is KGHSH and CDR2 is LQKENI in the germline V gene. The CDR3: CASSPRNTEAFF. CDR3 nucleotide sequence: TGTGCCAGCTCACCTAGAAACACTGAAGCTTTCTTT.

This chain links TRBV19 with TRBJ2-2; 7 bases align to TRBD1. The CDR3 is made up of 16 amino acids. CDR1 and CDR2 from the germline V gene are LNHDA and SQIVND (reference sequence). V shed 4 bases, J shed 1 base, and the junction held 6 bases outside the gene matches. In DNA, the CDR3 is TGTGCCAGTAGTAATGAGGGGGCGCGGAACACCGGGGAGCTGTTTTTT. Its translation is CASSNEGARNTGELFF.

The J gene is TRBJ2-1, the V gene TRBV9; 10 bases line up with TRBD2. The V gene's germline CDR1 is SGDLS and CDR2 YYNGEE. V lost 3 bases to trimming and J lost 2 bases; unmatched junction nucleotides: 2. This CDR3 spans 15 amino acids. The CDR3 DNA is TGTGCCAGCAGCGAACTAGCGGGGACCTACAATGAGCAGTTCTTC. This gives the protein CASSELAGTYNEQFF. The variable domain in full, with the rest retrieved from reference TRBV9 and TRBJ2-1, is DSGVTQTPKHLITATGQRVTLRCSPRSGDLSVYWYQQSLDQGLQFLIQYYNGEERAKGNILERFSAQQFPDLHSELNLSSLELGDSALYFCASSELAGTYNEQFFGPGTRLTVL.

In its sample, this clone was seen once. The V and J genes are TRBV28 and TRBJ1-2; the match to TRBD1 covers 7 bases. Trimming took 3 bases from V and 7 from J; bases not matched to a gene: 5. CDR1 is MDHEN and CDR2 is SYDVKM in the germline V gene. The CDR3 consists of 13 residues. CDR3 nucleotide sequence: TGTGCCAGCAGTTTTCAAGGGGGCAGTGGCTACACCTTC. It is translated as CASSFQGGSGYTF.

V usage is TRBV5-1 and J usage is TRBJ2-1; 7 positions agree with TRBD1. The CDR3 is 16 amino acids. Germline V CDR1 and CDR2: SGHRS, YFSETQ. The junction had 8 bases not matched to a gene; V was cut back by 3 bases and J by 2 bases. CDR3 region: CASSSGQPHTYNEQFF. The DNA for the CDR3 is TGCGCCAGCAGCTCGGGACAGCCACACACCTACAATGAGCAGTTCTTC.

This clone has a handful of counts. This chain joins TRBV10-3 and TRBJ1-4, with 7 positions matching TRBD1. V lost 3 bases and J lost 3; bases outside the gene matches: 13. Per the germline V gene, CDR1 is ENHRY and CDR2 is SYGVKD. CDR3 length: 18 residues. The CDR3 nucleotides are TGTGCCATCAGTGACAGGGGGAAAGACGGGGCGGCTAATGAAAAACTGTTTTTT. Amino acid sequence: CAISDRGKDGAANEKLFF.

This chain joins TRBV7-9 and TRBJ1-6; D gene unclear. The germline V gene encodes CDR1 SEHNR and CDR2 FQNEAQ (reference sequence). Trimming cost V 6 bases and J 10 bases, with 19 bases left between them. The CDR3 spans 15 residues. DNA for the CDR3: TGTGCCAGCAGGATGAAAGGGAGACGAGAGTCACCCCTCCACTTT. This codes for CASRMKGRRESPLHF.

The J gene is TRBJ2-1, the V gene TRBV5-6, with 10 bases aligning to TRBD1. Germline V gene data show CDR1 as SGHDT and CDR2 as YYEEEE. This CDR3 is 17 amino acids long. Trimming cost V 4 bases and J 3 bases; bases outside gene matches: 10. The CDR3, as DNA: TGTGCCAGCAGCCCGGACAGGGGGGTTATAAGCTACAATGAGCAGTTCTTC. It yields the protein CASSPDRGVISYNEQFF.

The table lists this clone with a few counts. The rearrangement uses TRBV2 and TRBJ1-4; 7 bases are shared with TRBD1. With V trimmed by 7 bases and J by 3 bases, 5 bases remained unmatched. CDR1 and CDR2 (germline): SNHLY, FYNNEI. The length of the CDR3 is 14 residues. This chain's CDR3 is CASTVQGSNEKLFF. The CDR3 DNA is TGTGCCAGCACCGTACAGGGGTCTAATGAAAAACTGTTTTTT.

The chain recombines TRBV29-1 with TRBJ1-3; 9 positions agree with TRBD1. The CDR3 loop spans 15 amino acids. Losses at the gene ends were 7 bases for V and 1 base for J; bases not matched to a gene: 8. The germline gives CDR1 SQVTM, CDR2 ANQGSEA. CDR3 region: CSARQGGNSGNTIYF. CDR3 coding DNA: TGCAGCGCCAGACAGGGGGGGAATTCTGGAAACACCATATATTTT.